Listed below are T cell receptor beta chains from one sample, sequenced in a study of blood T cell repertoires in COVID-19. Repertoires were generated with immunoSEQ multiplex PCR, while TCRdb's copy carries only in-frame clones and drops some. The sample carries approximately 100,000 clones, 82% recorded once. Source material: peripheral blood. The receptors shown here come from a man aged 65-85 years with active or convalescent COVID-19. Both conserved end residues are part of each CDR3. A D gene is named only where the DNA matches it firmly. Only some rows state a clone size, as once, few, many or a class for expanded clones.

clone size	V gene	J gene	D gene	CDR3 protein	CDR3 DNA
-	TRBV30	TRBJ1-2	-	CAWSITGGHGYTF	TGTGCCTGGAGTATAACCGGGGGACATGGCTACACCTTC
once	TRBV9	TRBJ2-2	-	CASSERVVGTGELFF	TGTGCCAGCAGCGAGAGGGTGGTCGGCACCGGGGAGCTGTTTTTT
-	TRBV27	TRBJ1-5	-	CASSQRGGQPQHF	TGTGCCAGCAGTCAAAGGGGGGGCCAGCCCCAGCATTTT
-	TRBV3-1/TRBV3-2	TRBJ1-3	-	CASSQRQTLSGNTIYF	TGTGCCAGCAGCCAACGACAGACGCTCTCTGGAAACACCATATATTTT
-	TRBV6-2/TRBV6-3	TRBJ1-2	-	CASSPVLYGYTF	TGTGCCAGCAGCCCTGTCCTTTATGGCTACACCTTC
-	TRBV30	TRBJ2-2	TRBD1	CAWSARDRQTGELFF	TGTGCCTGGAGTGCCCGGGACAGACAAACCGGGGAGCTGTTTTTT
-	TRBV3-1/TRBV3-2	TRBJ1-1	TRBD1	CASRAGQGAFF	TGTGCCAGCAGGGCCGGACAGGGTGCTTTCTTT
-	TRBV6-5	TRBJ1-2	-	CASSYDGVTNYGYTF	TGTGCCAGCAGTTACGATGGAGTCACTAACTATGGCTACACCTTC
once	TRBV2	TRBJ2-7	-	CASSVIENPTGSPSVYEQYF	TGTGCCAGCAGTGTTATTGAGAACCCGACGGGATCGCCTTCCGTCTACGAGCAGTACTTC
-	TRBV6-5	TRBJ1-2	TRBD1	CAATDRVSGGYTF	TGTGCCGCAACCGACAGGGTATCAGGTGGCTACACCTTC
-	TRBV7-8	TRBJ2-5	-	CASSFERGRETQYF	TGTGCCAGCAGCTTTGAGAGAGGGAGGGAGACCCAGTACTTC
-	TRBV12-3/TRBV12-4	TRBJ2-4	-	CASSFYPDIQYF	TGTGCCAGCAGTTTCTACCCGGACATTCAGTACTTC
-	TRBV30	TRBJ2-7	TRBD1	CAWSVERGPYEQYF	TGTGCCTGGAGTGTCGAGAGGGGGCCTTACGAGCAGTACTTC
-	TRBV11-3	TRBJ1-2	-	CASSLDGGFSGYTF	TGTGCCAGCAGCTTAGATGGAGGGTTCTCTGGCTACACCTTC